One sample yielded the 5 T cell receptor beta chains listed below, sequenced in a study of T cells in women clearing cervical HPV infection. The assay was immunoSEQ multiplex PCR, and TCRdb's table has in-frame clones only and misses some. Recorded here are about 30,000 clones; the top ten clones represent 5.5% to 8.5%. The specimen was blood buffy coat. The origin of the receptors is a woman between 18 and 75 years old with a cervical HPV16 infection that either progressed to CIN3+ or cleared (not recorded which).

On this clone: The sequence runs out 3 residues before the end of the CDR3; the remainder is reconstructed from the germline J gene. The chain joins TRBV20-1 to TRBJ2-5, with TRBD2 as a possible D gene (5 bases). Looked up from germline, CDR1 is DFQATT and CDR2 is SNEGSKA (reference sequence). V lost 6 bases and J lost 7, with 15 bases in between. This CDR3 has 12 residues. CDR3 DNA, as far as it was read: TGCAGTGCGGACTCGGGGAGCGGGACC. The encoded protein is CSADSGSGT. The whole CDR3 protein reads CSADSGSGTQYF.

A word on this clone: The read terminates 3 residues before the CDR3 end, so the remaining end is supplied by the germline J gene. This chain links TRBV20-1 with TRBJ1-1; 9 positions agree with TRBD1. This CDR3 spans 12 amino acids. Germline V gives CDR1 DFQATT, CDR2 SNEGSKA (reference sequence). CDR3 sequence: CSAPQGARGAFF. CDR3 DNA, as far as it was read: TGCAGTGCTCCACAGGGGGCCCGGGGG.

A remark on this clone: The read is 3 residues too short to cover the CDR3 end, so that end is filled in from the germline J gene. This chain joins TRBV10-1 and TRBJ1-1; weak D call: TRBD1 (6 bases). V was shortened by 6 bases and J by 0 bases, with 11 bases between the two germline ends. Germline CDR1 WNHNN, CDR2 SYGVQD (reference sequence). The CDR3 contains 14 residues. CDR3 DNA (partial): TGCGCCAGCAGCCGGGACATCCTGAACACTGAA. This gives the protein CASSRDILNTE. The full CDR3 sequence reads CASSRDILNTEAFF.

The DNA read from the CDR3 is TGTGCCAGCAGCTTCGGGACAGGAAACAATGAG. This gives the protein CASSFGTGNNE. The full CDR3 is CASSFGTGNNEQFF. J is TRBJ2-1 and V is TRBV7-3, with TRBD1 matching 8 bases. The CDR3 end falls 3 residues outside the read, so it is completed with the germline J gene. Per the germline V gene, CDR1 is SGHTA and CDR2 is FQGTGA. The CDR3 runs to 14 residues. V shed 3 bases and J 5 bases; nucleotides not matched to a gene: 3.

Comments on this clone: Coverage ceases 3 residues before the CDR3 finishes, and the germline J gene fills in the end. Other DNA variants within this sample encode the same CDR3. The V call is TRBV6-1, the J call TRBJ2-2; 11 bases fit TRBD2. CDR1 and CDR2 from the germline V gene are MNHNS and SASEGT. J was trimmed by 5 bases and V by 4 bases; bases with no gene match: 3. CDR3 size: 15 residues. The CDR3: CASSVAGGTTGELFF. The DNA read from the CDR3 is TGTGCCAGCAGTGTAGCGGGGGGGACGACCGGGGAG.